These 31 T cell receptor beta chains were all obtained from the same sample, sequenced in a study of blood T cell repertoires in COVID-19. The protocol was immunoSEQ multiplex PCR, while the TCRdb copy is restricted to in-frame clones and leaves out a portion. The sample has 130,000 or so clones; around 88% are singletons. Sequenced sample: peripheral blood. The receptors derive from a man between 50 and 59 years old with active or convalescent COVID-19.

This clone has just one count. The chain joins TRBV28 to TRBJ2-5, with no clear D. Germline V lookup: CDR1 MDHEN, CDR2 SYDVKM. Between the trimmed V and J ends, which lost 4 bases and 2 bases, there was a span of 17 bases. This CDR3 comprises 16 residues. CDR3: CASSSLVTEPQETQYF. Here the CDR3 DNA reads TGTGCCAGCAGTTCACTCGTTACAGAACCTCAAGAGACCCAGTACTTC.

Only one count was recorded for this clone. The rearrangement uses TRBV30 and TRBJ2-1; 9 nucleotides agree with TRBD2. Trimming took 2 bases from V and 9 from J; bases not matched to a gene: 8. The CDR3 contains 14 residues. Germline V gene sequence: CDR1 GTSNPN, CDR2 SVGIG (reference sequence). The CDR3 nucleotides are TGTGCCTGGAGTAGGGCGGGGGGGGAGGTTGAGCAGTTCTTC. It codes for CAWSRAGGEVEQFF.

The chain links TRBV5-1 to TRBJ2-7, with 12 bases aligning to TRBD1. The junction had 13 bases not matched to a gene; V was cut back by 0 bases and J by 3 bases. The CDR3 has 19 amino acids. In germline, CDR1 is SGHRS, CDR2 YFSETQ. The CDR3 DNA follows: TGCGCCAGCAGCTTGGGAGGGGGACAGGGGGCGAGTCGGCTCTACGAGCAGTACTTC. Translating it yields CASSLGGGQGASRLYEQYF.

The chain links TRBV10-1 to TRBJ1-3; no clear D. V was pared by 10 bases and J by 0 bases, with 10 bases between. CDR1 WNHNN and CDR2 SYGVQD come from the germline V gene (reference sequence). This CDR3 is 13 amino acids long. This chain's CDR3 is CATPLFSGNTIYF. CDR3 bases: TGCGCCACCCCCTTATTCTCTGGAAACACCATATATTTT.

J is TRBJ1-3 and V is TRBV6-6, with unresolved D. The germline V gene encodes CDR1 MNHNY and CDR2 SVGAGI (reference sequence). V lost 5 bases and J lost 0, with 23 bases in between. The length of the CDR3 is 19 residues. The CDR3 DNA is TGTGCCAGCAGTCGAACTACTCCAGAGGGTGGTCGCTCTGGAAACACCATATATTTT. This sequence encodes CASSRTTPEGGRSGNTIYF.

The chain links TRBV28 to TRBJ1-2; TRBD1 matches at 7 bases. The CDR3 has 13 amino acids. Germline CDR1 is MDHEN and CDR2 is SYDVKM. J gave up 8 bases and V 6 bases, and 9 bases lay outside the gene matches. This CDR3 is CASSIDDRAGYTF. In DNA form, the CDR3 reads TGTGCCAGCAGCATCGATGACAGGGCCGGCTACACCTTC.

The J gene is TRBJ2-7, the V gene TRBV5-1, with TRBD1 matching 8 bases. There are 14 residues in the CDR3. Germline trimming cut 2 bases from V and 2 bases from J; bases unmatched to any gene: 3. CDR1 SGHRS and CDR2 YFSETQ come from the germline V gene. The CDR3 sequence is CASSFRTGTYEQYF. CDR3 nucleotide sequence: TGCGCCAGCAGCTTCAGGACAGGGACCTACGAGCAGTACTTC.

The V and J genes are TRBV19 and TRBJ2-4, with 7 bases matching TRBD2. Germline assignment: CDR1 LNHDA and CDR2 SQIVND (reference sequence). V lost 6 bases to trimming and J lost 0 bases; unmatched junction nucleotides: 8. The CDR3 totals 16 residues. The chain's CDR3 is CASSNTGREAKNIQYF. CDR3 in DNA: TGTGCCAGTAGCAACACTGGGAGGGAAGCCAAAAACATTCAGTACTTC.

The V gene is TRBV28, the J gene TRBJ1-6; TRBD1 matches 8 bases. Germline V gene sequence: CDR1 MDHEN, CDR2 SYDVKM. V shed 5 bases, J shed 7 bases, and the junction held 10 bases outside the gene matches. CDR3 size: 16 residues. CDR3 sequence reads: CASSLHSDRVNSPLHF. The CDR3 coding sequence is TGTGCCAGCAGTCTTCACTCGGACAGGGTGAATTCACCCCTCCACTTT.

A word on this clone: Additional DNA sequences in this sample encode the identical CDR3. The CDR3 region has the DNA TGCGCCAGCAGCTTCCGGGACAGGGGCTACGAGCAGTACTTC. The encoded protein is CASSFRDRGYEQYF. The chain links TRBV5-1 to TRBJ2-7; 10 bases agree with TRBD1. This CDR3 contains 14 residues. Germline V lookup: CDR1 SGHRS, CDR2 YFSETQ. With V trimmed by 2 bases and J by 3 bases, 2 bases remained unmatched.

The V gene is TRBV7-2, the J gene TRBJ1-1, with TRBD1 matching over 10 bases. V lost 6 bases and J lost 1; bases outside the gene matches: 8. Germline V gene sequence: CDR1 SGHTA, CDR2 FQGNSA. The CDR3 is 16 residues long. CDR3 bases: TGTGCCAGCAGTTTCGGGACAGGGGTGCGGAACACTGAAGCTTTCTTT. It encodes CASSFGTGVRNTEAFF.

The chain employs TRBV5-6 and TRBJ2-5; TRBD1 is a possible D gene (6 bases). CDR1 is SGHDT and CDR2 is YYEEEE in the germline V gene. CDR3 length: 18 amino acids. V lost 2 bases, J lost 4 bases, and 24 bases lay in between. The CDR3 spells CASSLPLASWTVGETQYF. For the CDR3, the DNA is TGTGCCAGCAGCTTACCCCTTGCGTCGTGGACAGTAGGAGAGACCCAGTACTTC.

The chain is built from TRBV28 and TRBJ2-7; 11 bases are shared with TRBD1. After removal of 5 bases from V and 4 bases from J, the junction contained 7 bases not matched to a gene. CDR3 length: 15 amino acids. The germline CDR1 and CDR2 sequences are MDHEN and SYDVKM. CDR3 in DNA: TGTGCCAGCAGTCTCCGTGGACAGGGGGCATACGAGCAGTACTTC. Protein: CASSLRGQGAYEQYF.

This clone was counted a few times. The chain couples TRBV6-1 to TRBJ2-7; D might be TRBD1 (5 bases). CDR3 length equals 14 residues. V lost 3 bases and J lost 6, with 15 bases in between. CDR1 is MNHNS and CDR2 is SASEGT in the germline V gene. The CDR3 DNA reads as TGTGCCAGCAGTGAGATTAGGGGTATGGGCGAGCAGTACTTC. Translated: CASSEIRGMGEQYF.

The chain's CDR3 is CASTRSGLAGETQYF. The CDR3 nucleotides read TGTGCCAGCACCCGTTCAGGACTAGCGGGAGAGACCCAGTACTTC. The rearrangement uses TRBV9 and TRBJ2-5, with 11 bases that match TRBD2. This CDR3 has 15 residues. With V trimmed by 6 bases and J by 4 bases, 8 bases remained unmatched. Germline V CDR1 and CDR2: SGDLS, YYNGEE.

The rearrangement joins TRBV24-1 to TRBJ1-6; TRBD1 is a possible D gene (5 bases). The CDR3 totals 14 residues. Germline assignment: CDR1 KGHDR and CDR2 SFDVKD. Trimming removed 9 bases at V and 1 base at J, with 9 bases between. CDR3 amino acids: CATPGDSYNSPLHF. Here the CDR3 DNA reads TGTGCCACCCCGGGGGATTCCTATAATTCACCCCTCCACTTT.

The chain combines TRBV5-1 with TRBJ2-1; TRBD1 matches at 8 bases. Losses at the gene ends were 4 bases for V and 5 bases for J; bases not matched to a gene: 5. The CDR3 contains 14 residues. CDR1 SGHRS and CDR2 YFSETQ come from the germline V gene. CDR3 protein: CASSQGQVNNEQFF. CDR3 DNA sequence: TGCGCCAGCAGCCAGGGACAGGTTAACAATGAGCAGTTCTTC.

The chain joins TRBV10-1 to TRBJ2-3; a weak D match, TRBD2 (7 bases). The CDR3 sequence is 15 residues long. Germline assignment: CDR1 WNHNN and CDR2 SYGVQD (reference sequence). Trimming shortened V by 2 bases and J by 5 bases, and 14 bases separated the two germline ends. CDR3 residues: CASSEEGGLGDTQYF. CDR3 in DNA: TGCGCCAGCAGTGAGGAGGGGGGGTTGGGAGATACGCAGTATTTT.

This clone occurred once. V gene TRBV7-2 combines with J gene TRBJ2-1; TRBD2 matches at 11 bases. Germline V lookup: CDR1 SGHTA, CDR2 FQGNSA. This CDR3 contains 16 residues. V lost 4 bases to trimming and J lost 2 bases; unmatched junction nucleotides: 4. In DNA form, the CDR3 reads TGTGCCAGCAGCTCTGATAGCGGGAGGGCCTACAATGAGCAGTTCTTC. Protein sequence: CASSSDSGRAYNEQFF.

J is TRBJ1-1 and V is TRBV19, with a possible D match to TRBD1 (6 bases). The CDR3 loop spans 13 amino acids. V shed 3 bases and J shed 4 bases, with 9 bases lying between them. Germline values: CDR1 LNHDA, CDR2 SQIVND (reference sequence). CDR3 amino acids: CASSIPRGTEAFF. The CDR3 DNA reads as TGTGCCAGTAGTATCCCCAGGGGCACTGAAGCTTTCTTT.

This chain joins TRBV3-1 (or the pseudogene TRBV3-2) and TRBJ2-3, with D perhaps matching TRBD2 (5 bases). CDR1 and CDR2 from the germline V gene are LGHDT and YNNKEL (reference sequence). The V end lost 4 bases, the J end lost 1 base, and 24 bases lay between the germline ends. The CDR3 is 19 residues long. The CDR3 here is CASSPSRQIQGRGTDTQYF. The CDR3 nucleotides read TGTGCCAGCAGCCCTAGCCGGCAGATACAAGGTCGGGGCACAGATACGCAGTATTTT.

This chain joins TRBV10-3 and TRBJ1-5, with 7 bases that match TRBD1. With 0 bases clipped from V and 4 bases from J, the junction kept 3 bases outside the gene matches. The CDR3 has 15 residues. Looked up from germline, CDR1 is ENHRY and CDR2 is SYGVKD. CDR3 DNA: TGTGCCATCAGTGAGTCGATGACAGGGAATCAGCCCCAGCATTTT. This sequence encodes CAISESMTGNQPQHF.

The chain has TRBV5-1 and TRBJ1-2, with a possible D match to TRBD1 (6 bases). Germline CDR1 and CDR2: SGHRS and YFSETQ. There are 15 residues in the CDR3. The germline V and J ends were trimmed by 0 bases and 6 bases, with 15 bases remaining between them. The CDR3 region has the DNA TGCGCCAGCAGCTTGGTACAGGGAGATCCCGATGGCTACACCTTC. Residues: CASSLVQGDPDGYTF.

This chain uses TRBV4-1 with TRBJ2-3, with 11 bases matching TRBD2. Germline CDR1 is MGHRA and CDR2 is YSYEKL. With V trimmed by 0 bases and J by 0 bases, 2 bases remained unmatched. This CDR3 has 17 amino acids. Written as DNA, the CDR3 is TGCGCCAGCAGCCAAGAAAGGACTAGCGGGAGCACAGATACGCAGTATTTT. Protein product: CASSQERTSGSTDTQYF.

The chain is built from TRBV19 and TRBJ2-3; tentative D call: TRBD2 (6 bases). V was trimmed by 2 bases and J by 6 bases, leaving 12 bases between them. This CDR3 has 14 residues. The germline CDR1 and CDR2 sequences are LNHDA and SQIVND (reference sequence). DNA for the CDR3: TGTGCCAGTAGTATAACGACTAGTTGGGATACGCAGTATTTT. Its protein product is CASSITTSWDTQYF.

The rearrangement joins TRBV7-8 to TRBJ2-5; D might be TRBD2 (5 bases). Trimming stripped 1 base from V and 4 bases from J, with 13 bases between. The CDR3 spans 15 residues. CDR1 and CDR2 from the germline V gene are SGHVS and FQNEAQ. CDR3 nucleotide sequence: TGTGCCAGCAGCTTAGGGCCTCGCGGGTTAGAGACCCAGTACTTC. It yields the protein CASSLGPRGLETQYF. The full variable domain, with the rest looked up from reference TRBV7-8 and TRBJ2-5, is GAGVSQSPRYKVAKRGQDVALRCDPISGHVSLFWYQQALGQGPEFLTYFQNEAQLDKSGLPSDRFFAERPEGSVSTLKIQRTQQEDSAVYLCASSLGPRGLETQYFGPGTRLLVL.

This sequence joins TRBV6-5 and TRBJ1-2; D gene uncertain. The V and J ends lost 0 bases and 2 bases respectively, with 4 bases between them. Germline values: CDR1 MNHEY, CDR2 SVGAGI. CDR3 length: 13 amino acids. The CDR3 reads CASSYSRNYGYTF. The CDR3 region has the DNA TGTGCCAGCAGTTACTCCCGGAACTATGGCTACACCTTC.

This clone is a singleton in its sample. The genes are TRBV30 and TRBJ2-5; TRBD1 matches 7 bases. This CDR3 is 14 amino acids long. From germline, CDR1 is GTSNPN and CDR2 SVGIG (reference sequence). The trim removed 2 bases at V and 4 bases at J, leaving 7 bases unmatched. The CDR3 is CAWSIKGALETQYF. CDR3 bases: TGTGCCTGGAGTATAAAGGGGGCCCTAGAGACCCAGTACTTC.

The chain is built from TRBV29-1 and TRBJ1-6; D is ambiguous. V lost 7 bases to trimming and J lost 0 bases, with 13 bases between them. Germline-derived CDR1 and CDR2 are SQVTM and ANQGSEA. This CDR3 is 15 amino acids long. CDR3 protein: CSGGGRSSYNSPLHF. CDR3 sequence (DNA): TGCAGCGGCGGAGGGCGGAGCTCCTATAATTCACCCCTCCACTTT.

This clone was seen only once. Compared with germline, one end of the junction differs, possibly owing to a read error. This chain connects TRBV15 to TRBJ1-2, with no clear D. This CDR3 has 13 residues. The germline CDR1 and CDR2 sequences are LNHNV and YYDKDF (reference sequence). The chain's CDR3 is CATSRDLPFSTKF. The CDR3 DNA is TGTGCCACCAGCCGCGATTTGCCCTTCTCCACTAAATTC.

The rearrangement links TRBV4-1 to TRBJ1-5; 8 positions agree with TRBD1. The J segment lost 7 bases and the V segment lost 1 base, leaving 9 bases of the junction unmatched. There are 16 residues in the CDR3. The germline V gene encodes CDR1 MGHRA and CDR2 YSYEKL. CDR3 amino acids: CASSQVRQGAGQPQHF. In DNA form, the CDR3 reads TGCGCCAGCAGCCAAGTAAGGCAGGGGGCTGGACAGCCCCAGCATTTT.